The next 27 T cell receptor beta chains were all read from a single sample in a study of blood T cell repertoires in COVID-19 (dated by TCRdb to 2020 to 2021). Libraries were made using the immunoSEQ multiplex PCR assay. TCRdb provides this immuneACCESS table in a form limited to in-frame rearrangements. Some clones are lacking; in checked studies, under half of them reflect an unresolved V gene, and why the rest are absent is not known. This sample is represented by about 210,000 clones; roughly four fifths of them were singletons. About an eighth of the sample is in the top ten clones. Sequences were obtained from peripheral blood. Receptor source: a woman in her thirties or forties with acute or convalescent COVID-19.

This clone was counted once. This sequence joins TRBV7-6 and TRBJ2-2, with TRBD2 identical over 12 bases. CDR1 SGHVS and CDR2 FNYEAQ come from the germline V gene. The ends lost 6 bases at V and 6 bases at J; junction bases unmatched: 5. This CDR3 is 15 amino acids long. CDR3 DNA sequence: TGTGCCAGCAGTTCTAGCGGGGGGGCCCCCGGGGAGCTGTTTTTT. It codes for CASSSSGGAPGELFF.

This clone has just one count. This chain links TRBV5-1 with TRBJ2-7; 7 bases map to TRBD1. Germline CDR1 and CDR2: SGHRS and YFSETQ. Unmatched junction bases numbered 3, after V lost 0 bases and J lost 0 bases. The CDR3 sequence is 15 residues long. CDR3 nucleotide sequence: TGCGCCAGCAGCTTGGGATGGACAGGCTCCTACGAGCAGTACTTC. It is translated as CASSLGWTGSYEQYF. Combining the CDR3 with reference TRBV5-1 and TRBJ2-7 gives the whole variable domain KAGVTQTPRYLIKTRGQQVTLSCSPISGHRSVSWYQQTPGQGLQFLFEYFSETQRNKGNFPGRFSGRQFSNSRSEMNVSTLELGDSALYLCASSLGWTGSYEQYFGPGTRLTVT.

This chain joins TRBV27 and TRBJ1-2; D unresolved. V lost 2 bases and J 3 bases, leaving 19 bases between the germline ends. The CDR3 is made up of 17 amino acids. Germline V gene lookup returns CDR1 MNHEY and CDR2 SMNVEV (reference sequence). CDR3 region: CASSLDNREGVYYGYTF. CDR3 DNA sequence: TGTGCCAGCAGTTTAGACAATAGAGAGGGAGTTTACTATGGCTACACCTTC.

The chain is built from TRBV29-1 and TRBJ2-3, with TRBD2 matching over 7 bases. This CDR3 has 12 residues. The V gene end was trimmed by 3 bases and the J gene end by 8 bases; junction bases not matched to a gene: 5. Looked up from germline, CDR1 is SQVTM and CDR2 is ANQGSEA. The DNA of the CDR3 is TGCAGCGTTGAGCCCGGCGGGGGTACGCAGTATTTT. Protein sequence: CSVEPGGGTQYF.

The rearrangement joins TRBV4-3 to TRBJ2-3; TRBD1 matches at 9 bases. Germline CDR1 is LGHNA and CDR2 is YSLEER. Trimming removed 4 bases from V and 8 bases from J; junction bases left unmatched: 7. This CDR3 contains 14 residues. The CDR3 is CASSPGTGRGTQYF. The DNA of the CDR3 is TGCGCCAGCAGCCCCGGGACAGGGAGAGGTACGCAGTATTTT.

As DNA, the CDR3 is TGTGCCAGCAGTGAAGCCGGGCGGCTAGCGGGGTTCTACGAGCAGTACTTC. Protein: CASSEAGRLAGFYEQYF. This chain connects TRBV2 to TRBJ2-7, with 9 nucleotides matching TRBD2. The ends lost 0 bases at V and 3 bases at J; junction bases unmatched: 9. Germline V gene lookup returns CDR1 SNHLY and CDR2 FYNNEI. This CDR3 spans 17 amino acids.

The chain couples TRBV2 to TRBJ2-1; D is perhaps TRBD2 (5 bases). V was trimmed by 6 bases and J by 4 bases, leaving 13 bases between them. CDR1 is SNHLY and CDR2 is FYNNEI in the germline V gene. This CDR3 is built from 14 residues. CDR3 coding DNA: TGTGCCAGCAGCGGTAAGGACTGGTACAATGAGCAGTTCTTC. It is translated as CASSGKDWYNEQFF.

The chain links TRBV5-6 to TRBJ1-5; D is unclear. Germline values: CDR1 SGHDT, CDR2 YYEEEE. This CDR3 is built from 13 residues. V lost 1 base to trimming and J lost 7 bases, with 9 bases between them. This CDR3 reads CASSLTGSQPQHF. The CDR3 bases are TGTGCCAGCAGCTTGACCGGGAGCCAGCCCCAGCATTTT.

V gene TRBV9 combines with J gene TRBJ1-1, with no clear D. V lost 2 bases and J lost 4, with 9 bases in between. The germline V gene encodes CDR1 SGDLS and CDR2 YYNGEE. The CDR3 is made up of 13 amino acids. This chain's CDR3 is CASSVGFGTEAFF. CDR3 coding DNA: TGTGCCAGCAGCGTCGGGTTTGGCACTGAAGCTTTCTTT.

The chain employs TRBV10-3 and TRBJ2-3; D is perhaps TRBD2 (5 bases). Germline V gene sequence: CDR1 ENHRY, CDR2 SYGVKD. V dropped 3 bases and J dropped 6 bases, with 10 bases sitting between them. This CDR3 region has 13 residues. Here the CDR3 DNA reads TGTGCCATCAGTGAACTAGTCGGCGATACGCAGTATTTT. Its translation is CAISELVGDTQYF.

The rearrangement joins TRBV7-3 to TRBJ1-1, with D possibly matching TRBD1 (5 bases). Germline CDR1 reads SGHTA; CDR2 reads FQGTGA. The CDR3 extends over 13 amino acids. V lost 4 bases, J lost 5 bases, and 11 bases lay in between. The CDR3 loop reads CASSWSGETEAFF. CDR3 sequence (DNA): TGTGCCAGCAGCTGGTCGGGGGAGACTGAAGCTTTCTTT.

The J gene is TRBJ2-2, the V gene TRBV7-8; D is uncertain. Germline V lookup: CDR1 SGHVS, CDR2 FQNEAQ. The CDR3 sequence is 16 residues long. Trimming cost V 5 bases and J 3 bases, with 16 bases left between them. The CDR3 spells CASSPTRAGDTGELFF. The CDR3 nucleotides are TGTGCCAGCAGCCCAACCCGAGCAGGCGACACCGGGGAGCTGTTTTTT.

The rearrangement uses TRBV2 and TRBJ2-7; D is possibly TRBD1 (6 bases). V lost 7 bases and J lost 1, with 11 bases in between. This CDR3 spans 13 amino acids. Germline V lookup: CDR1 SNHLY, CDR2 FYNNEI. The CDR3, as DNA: TGTGCCAGCATGGACAGTAGGTCCTACGAGCAGTACTTC. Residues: CASMDSRSYEQYF.

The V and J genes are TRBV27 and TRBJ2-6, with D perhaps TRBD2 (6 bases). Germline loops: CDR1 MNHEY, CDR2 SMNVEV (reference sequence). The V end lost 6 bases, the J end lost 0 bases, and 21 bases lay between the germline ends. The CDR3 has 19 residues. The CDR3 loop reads CASSPYSGVSRSGANVLTF. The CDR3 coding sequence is TGTGCCAGCAGCCCCTATAGCGGCGTAAGCCGCTCTGGGGCCAACGTCCTGACTTTC.

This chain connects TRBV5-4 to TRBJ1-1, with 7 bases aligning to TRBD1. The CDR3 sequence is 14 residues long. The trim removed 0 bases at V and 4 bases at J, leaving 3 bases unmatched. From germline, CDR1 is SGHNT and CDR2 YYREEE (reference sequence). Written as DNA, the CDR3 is TGTGCCAGCAGCTTGGCGACAGGGCCCACTGAAGCTTTCTTT. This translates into CASSLATGPTEAFF.

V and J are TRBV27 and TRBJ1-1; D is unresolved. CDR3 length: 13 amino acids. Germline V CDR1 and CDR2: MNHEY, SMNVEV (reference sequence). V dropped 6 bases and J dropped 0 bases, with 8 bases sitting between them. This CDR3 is CASRAGVNTEAFF. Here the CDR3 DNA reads TGTGCCAGCAGAGCCGGGGTGAACACTGAAGCTTTCTTT.

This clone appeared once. The CDR3, as DNA: TGTGCCAGCAGCTTCGTTAGGGGGCGCAGCACCGGGGAGCTGTTTTTT. Protein sequence: CASSFVRGRSTGELFF. The chain uses TRBV11-2 and TRBJ2-2, with TRBD1 identical over 7 bases. The germline CDR1 and CDR2 sequences are SGHAT and FQNNGV. The CDR3 sequence is 16 residues long. Germline trimming cut 3 bases from V and 4 bases from J; bases unmatched to any gene: 8.

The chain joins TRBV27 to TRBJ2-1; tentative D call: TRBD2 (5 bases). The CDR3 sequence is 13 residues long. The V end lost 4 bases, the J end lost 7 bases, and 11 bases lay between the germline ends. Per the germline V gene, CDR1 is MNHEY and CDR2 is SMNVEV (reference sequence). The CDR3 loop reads CASSYTPGNEQFF. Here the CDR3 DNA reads TGTGCCAGCAGTTACACGCCGGGGAATGAGCAGTTCTTC.

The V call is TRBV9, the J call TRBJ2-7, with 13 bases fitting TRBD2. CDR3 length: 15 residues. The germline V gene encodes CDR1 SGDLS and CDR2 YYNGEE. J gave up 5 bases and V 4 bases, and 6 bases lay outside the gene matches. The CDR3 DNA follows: TGTGCCAGCAGCTTAAACGGACTAGCGGGAGACGAGCAGTACTTC. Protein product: CASSLNGLAGDEQYF. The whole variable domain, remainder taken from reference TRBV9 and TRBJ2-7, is DSGVTQTPKHLITATGQRVTLRCSPRSGDLSVYWYQQSLDQGLQFLIQYYNGEERAKGNILERFSAQQFPDLHSELNLSSLELGDSALYFCASSLNGLAGDEQYFGPGTRLTVT.

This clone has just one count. This CDR3 reads CASSLFRSNYGYTF. The CDR3 DNA reads as TGTGCCAGCAGCTTATTCCGGTCTAACTATGGCTACACCTTC. The chain is built from TRBV7-2 and TRBJ1-2; D uncertain. Germline CDR1 reads SGHTA; CDR2 reads FQGNSA. CDR3 length equals 14 residues. Trimming shortened V by 2 bases and J by 0 bases, and 7 bases separated the two germline ends.

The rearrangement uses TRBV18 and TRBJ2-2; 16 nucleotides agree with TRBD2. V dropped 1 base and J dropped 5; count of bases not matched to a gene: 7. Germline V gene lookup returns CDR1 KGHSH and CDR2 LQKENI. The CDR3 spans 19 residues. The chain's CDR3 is CASSPLTGLAGGPTGELFF. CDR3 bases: TGTGCCAGCTCACCACTGACGGGACTAGCGGGAGGGCCTACCGGGGAGCTGTTTTTT.

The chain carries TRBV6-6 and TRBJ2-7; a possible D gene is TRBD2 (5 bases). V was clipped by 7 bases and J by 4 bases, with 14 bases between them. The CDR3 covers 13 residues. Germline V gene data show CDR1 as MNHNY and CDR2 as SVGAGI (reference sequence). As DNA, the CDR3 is TGTGCCAGCACCTCAAGCGGCGTTTACGAGCAGTACTTC. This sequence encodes CASTSSGVYEQYF.

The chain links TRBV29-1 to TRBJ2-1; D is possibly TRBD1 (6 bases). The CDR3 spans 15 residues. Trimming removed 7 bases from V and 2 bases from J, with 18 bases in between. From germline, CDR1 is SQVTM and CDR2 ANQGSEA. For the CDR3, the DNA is TGCAGCGCCAACTCAGGGGCCCAAGCCTACAATGAGCAGTTCTTC. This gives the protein CSANSGAQAYNEQFF.

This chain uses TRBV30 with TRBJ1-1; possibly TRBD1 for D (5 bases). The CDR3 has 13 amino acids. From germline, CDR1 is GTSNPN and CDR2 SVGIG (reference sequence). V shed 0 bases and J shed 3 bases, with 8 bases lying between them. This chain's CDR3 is CAWSVEGDTEAFF. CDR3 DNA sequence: TGTGCCTGGAGTGTTGAAGGGGACACTGAAGCTTTCTTT.

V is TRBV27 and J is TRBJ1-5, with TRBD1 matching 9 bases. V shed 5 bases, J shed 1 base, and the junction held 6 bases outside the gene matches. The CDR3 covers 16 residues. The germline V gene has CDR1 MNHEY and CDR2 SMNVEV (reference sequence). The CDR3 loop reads CASSPGQGLSNQPQHF. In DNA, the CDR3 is TGTGCCAGCAGTCCTGGACAGGGGTTAAGCAATCAGCCCCAGCATTTT.

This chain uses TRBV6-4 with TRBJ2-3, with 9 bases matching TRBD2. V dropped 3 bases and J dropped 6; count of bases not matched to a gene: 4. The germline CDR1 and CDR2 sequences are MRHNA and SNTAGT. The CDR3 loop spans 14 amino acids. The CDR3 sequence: CASSEAGGLDTQYF. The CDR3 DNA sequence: TGTGCCAGCAGTGAAGCGGGGGGATTGGATACGCAGTATTTT.

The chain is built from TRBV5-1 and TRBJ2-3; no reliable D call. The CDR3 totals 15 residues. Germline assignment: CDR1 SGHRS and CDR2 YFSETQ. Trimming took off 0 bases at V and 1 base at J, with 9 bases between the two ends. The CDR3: CASSLAPEGTDTQYF. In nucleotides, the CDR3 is TGCGCCAGCAGCTTGGCCCCAGAGGGCACAGATACGCAGTATTTT.